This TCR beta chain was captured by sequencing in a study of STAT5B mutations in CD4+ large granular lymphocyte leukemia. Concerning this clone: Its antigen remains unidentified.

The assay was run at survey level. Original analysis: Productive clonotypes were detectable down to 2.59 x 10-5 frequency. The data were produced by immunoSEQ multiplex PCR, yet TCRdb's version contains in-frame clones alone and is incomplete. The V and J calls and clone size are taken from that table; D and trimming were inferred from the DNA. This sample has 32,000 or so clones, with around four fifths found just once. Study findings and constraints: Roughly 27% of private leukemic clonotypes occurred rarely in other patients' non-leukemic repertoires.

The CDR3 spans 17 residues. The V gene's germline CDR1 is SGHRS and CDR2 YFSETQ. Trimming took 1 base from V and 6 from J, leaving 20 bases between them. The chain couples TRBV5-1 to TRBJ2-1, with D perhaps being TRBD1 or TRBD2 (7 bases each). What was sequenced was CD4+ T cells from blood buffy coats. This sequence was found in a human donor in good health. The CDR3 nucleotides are TGCGCCAGCAGCTTGAGGGGACAGTCAGCGGGGCGCAATGAGCAGTTCTTC. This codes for CASSLRGQSAGRNEQFF.